Below are 5 T cell receptor beta chains sequenced from a single sample in a study of PD-1 blockade in classical Hodgkin lymphoma. All the patients suffered relapse after autologous stem cell transplantation, and brentuximab vedotin exposure differed. Clones were sequenced by immunoSEQ multiplex PCR, and TCRdb holds only the in-frame ones, with some missing. The sample yields about 22,000 clones, 74% seen once. The specimen comprised peripheral blood mononuclear cells (PBMCs), sampled at baseline. These receptors originate from a human donor with classical Hodgkin lymphoma.

This chain joins TRBV6-1 and TRBJ2-7; D is undetermined. Germline V lookup: CDR1 MNHNS, CDR2 SASEGT. The CDR3 covers 12 residues. V gave up 4 bases and J gave up 3 bases, with 7 bases separating them. As DNA, the CDR3 is TGTGCCAGCAGTGGTTACGGCTACGAGCAGTACTTC. As protein: CASSGYGYEQYF.

The V call is TRBV14, the J call TRBJ2-7; the D gene is possibly TRBD2 (5 bases). V was cut by 0 bases and J by 1 base, with 13 bases left in between. Germline lookup yields CDR1 SGHDN and CDR2 FVKESK. The CDR3 loop spans 16 amino acids. The CDR3 DNA reads as TGTGCCAGCAGCCAAGATAAGACTACTCTTTCCTACGAGCAGTACTTC. Residues: CASSQDKTTLSYEQYF.

The gene calls are TRBV13 and TRBJ2-5; maybe TRBD2 (5 bases). Trimming stripped 6 bases from V and 5 bases from J, with 10 bases between. The CDR3 has 12 amino acids. CDR1 PRHDT and CDR2 FYEKMQ come from the germline V gene (reference sequence). The CDR3 reads CASSPSGETQYF. The CDR3 nucleotides are TGTGCCAGCAGTCCCTCGGGGGAGACCCAGTACTTC.

The rearrangement links TRBV19 to TRBJ1-1; D is possibly TRBD1 (5 bases). The germline V gene has CDR1 LNHDA and CDR2 SQIVND (reference sequence). This CDR3 is 15 amino acids long. V gave up 3 bases and J gave up 1 base, with 12 bases separating them. CDR3 in amino acids: CASSMGVAGNTEAFF. CDR3 in DNA: TGTGCCAGTAGTATGGGGGTGGCGGGGAACACTGAAGCTTTCTTT.

This clone was observed once. The chain carries TRBV4-3 and TRBJ1-1; the match to TRBD1 covers 7 bases. The V and J ends lost 1 base and 10 bases, in that order; junction bases with no gene match: 3. The CDR3 length is 12 residues. CDR1 is LGHNA and CDR2 is YSLEER in the germline V gene. CDR3 DNA sequence: TGCGCCAGCAGCCAAGGAAGGGGGCGAGCTTTCTTT. This codes for CASSQGRGRAFF.